The clone carrying this T cell receptor beta chain was counted many times. This record belongs to a study of prognosis after radiotherapy for stage I lung cancer. From genomic DNA, TCR beta CDR3 was amplified by two-round multiplex PCR. Primers specific to each TRBV and TRBJ gene were used in first-round PCR. TCRdb re-derived calls from the multiplex PCR reads in MiXCR, one entry per CDR3 protein. This table has 11,000 to 15,000 distinct CDR3 sequences, about two fifths appearing once. Germline lookup yields CDR1 SGHDN and CDR2 FVKESK. The CDR3 is 17 amino acids. With 3 bases clipped from V and 5 bases from J, the junction kept 6 bases outside the gene matches.

Sequencing was performed on PBMCs, taken before or after stereotactic body radiation therapy (not recorded which). This TCR was sampled from a donor over 45 with non-small cell lung cancer. The chain uses TRBV14 and TRBJ2-1; 14 nucleotides line up with TRBD2. The CDR3 spells CASSQPGLAGAHNEQFF. In DNA form, the CDR3 reads TGTGCCAGCAGCCAGCCGGGACTAGCGGGAGCCCACAATGAGCAGTTCTTC.